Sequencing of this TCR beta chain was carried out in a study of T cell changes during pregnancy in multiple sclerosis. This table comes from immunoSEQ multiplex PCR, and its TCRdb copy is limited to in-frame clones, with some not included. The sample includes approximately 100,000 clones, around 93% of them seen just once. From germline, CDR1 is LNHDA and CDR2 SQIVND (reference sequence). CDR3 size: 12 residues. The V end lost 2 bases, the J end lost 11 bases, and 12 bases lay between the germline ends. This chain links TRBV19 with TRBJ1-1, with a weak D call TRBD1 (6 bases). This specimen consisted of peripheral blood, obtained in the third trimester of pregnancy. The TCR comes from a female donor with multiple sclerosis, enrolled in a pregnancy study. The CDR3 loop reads CASSIPGGEAFF. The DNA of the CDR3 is TGTGCCAGTAGTATACCGGGGGGCGAGGCTTTCTTT.